Sequencing of this T cell receptor (beta chain) was carried out in a study of control samples from healthy donors and cancer patients. CDR3 length: 14 amino acids. The germline V gene encodes CDR1 MNHEY and CDR2 SMNVEV (reference sequence). The V gene lost 0 bases and the J gene lost 2 bases, with 5 bases spanning the gap. TCRdb's copy holds only in-frame clones and misses some; the assay was immunoSEQ multiplex PCR. The sample carries 100,000 to 150,000 clones, almost 95% recorded once. The TCR originated in an elderly man with head and neck cancer. The V and J genes are TRBV27 and TRBJ1-3, with unresolved D. Material: PBMCs. The CDR3 protein is CASSLSGPGNTIYF. DNA for the CDR3: TGTGCCAGCAGTTTATCCGGGCCTGGAAACACCATATATTTT.